A selection of T cell receptor beta chains follows, all from one sample in a study of cytomegalovirus exposure and HLA in healthy donors. Libraries were prepared by immunoSEQ multiplex PCR; TCRdb keeps only in-frame clonotypes and omits some of them. The table records over 65,000 clones, roughly four fifths of them present only once. Sequences were obtained from PBMCs. Receptors originate from a woman in her 30s in good health and CMV-seropositive. Each CDR3 is given with its conserved first and last residue. A D gene is named only where the DNA matches it firmly. For some rows the clone size is stated as once, few or many, or as a class when expanded; others skip it.

J gene: TRBJ2-1; CDR3 length: 16; clone size: -; D gene: -; V gene: TRBV11-2; CDR3 DNA: TGTGCCAGCAGCTTAAACGAGGGTAATCCCTACAATGAGCAGTTCTTC; CDR3 protein: CASSLNEGNPYNEQFF
J gene: TRBJ1-3; CDR3 length: 13; clone size: once; D gene: TRBD1; V gene: TRBV10-3; CDR3 DNA: TGTGCCATCAGTGCTCAGGGGGGCGACACCATATATTTT; CDR3 protein: CAISAQGGDTIYF
J gene: TRBJ2-3; CDR3 length: 14; clone size: -; D gene: -; V gene: TRBV27; CDR3 DNA: TGTGCCAGCAGTTTTATCCCCCGCACAGATACGCAGTATTTT; CDR3 protein: CASSFIPRTDTQYF
J gene: TRBJ1-5; CDR3 length: 15; clone size: -; D gene: -; V gene: TRBV28; CDR3 DNA: TGTGCCAGCAGTTTATATAGGGGAGGGGATCAGCCCCAGCATTTT; CDR3 protein: CASSLYRGGDQPQHF
J gene: TRBJ2-7; CDR3 length: 15; clone size: -; D gene: -; V gene: TRBV5-4; CDR3 DNA: TGTGCCAGCAGCTTGGGGACAGCTACTTCCTACGAGCAGTACTTC; CDR3 protein: CASSLGTATSYEQYF
J gene: TRBJ1-5; CDR3 length: 14; clone size: -; D gene: -; V gene: TRBV7-9; CDR3 DNA: TGTGCCAGCAGCCCCGAGCTGGGCAATCAGCCCCAGCATTTT; CDR3 protein: CASSPELGNQPQHF
J gene: TRBJ2-1; CDR3 length: 17; clone size: -; D gene: -; V gene: TRBV19; CDR3 DNA: TGTGCCAGTAGTATAGATTGGCGGGGCAGCTCCTACAATGAGCAGTTCTTC; CDR3 protein: CASSIDWRGSSYNEQFF
J gene: TRBJ1-3; CDR3 length: 15; clone size: once; D gene: -; V gene: TRBV5-6; CDR3 DNA: TGTGCCAGCAGCGTTAGAGGGCCCTCTGGAAACACCATATATTTT; CDR3 protein: CASSVRGPSGNTIYF
J gene: TRBJ2-7; CDR3 length: 14; clone size: -; D gene: TRBD2; V gene: TRBV29-1; CDR3 DNA: TGCAGCGTTGAAGATTCGGCGGGAGGTCACGAGCAGTACTTC; CDR3 protein: CSVEDSAGGHEQYF
J gene: TRBJ2-7; CDR3 length: 16; clone size: -; D gene: TRBD1; V gene: TRBV29-1; CDR3 DNA: TGCAGCGTTGAAGGCACCCCGGGACAGGGCTGGGACGAGCAGTACTTC; CDR3 protein: CSVEGTPGQGWDEQYF
J gene: TRBJ1-6; CDR3 length: 15; clone size: -; D gene: TRBD1; V gene: TRBV7-8; CDR3 DNA: TGTGCCAGCAGCTTGCGACAGGGGCCTAATTCACCCCTCCACTTT; CDR3 protein: CASSLRQGPNSPLHF
J gene: TRBJ2-1; CDR3 length: 15; clone size: -; D gene: TRBD2; V gene: TRBV27; CDR3 DNA: TGTGCCAGCAGTTTATATTTGGGACTAGCGGGTGAGCAGTTCTTC; CDR3 protein: CASSLYLGLAGEQFF
J gene: TRBJ2-3; CDR3 length: 16; clone size: many; D gene: TRBD2; V gene: TRBV5-1; CDR3 DNA: TGCGCCAGCACGCGGGAGGGAACTGGGGGCACAGATACGCAGTATTTT; CDR3 protein: CASTREGTGGTDTQYF
J gene: TRBJ2-3; CDR3 length: 16; clone size: -; D gene: -; V gene: TRBV1; CDR3 DNA: TGCACCAGCAGCCTCCCCGGGCACAGGGCATCAGATACGCAGTATTTT; CDR3 protein: CTSSLPGHRASDTQYF
J gene: TRBJ2-1; CDR3 length: 14; clone size: -; D gene: -; V gene: TRBV2; CDR3 DNA: TGTGCCAGCAGCCCGCGTAGCTCCTACAATGAGCAGTTCTTC; CDR3 protein: CASSPRSSYNEQFF
J gene: TRBJ2-3; CDR3 length: 16; clone size: -; D gene: -; V gene: TRBV4-1; CDR3 DNA: TGCGCCAGCAGCCTAAGTCTTGGGGGCGGGACAGATACGCAGTATTTT; CDR3 protein: CASSLSLGGGTDTQYF
J gene: TRBJ1-4; CDR3 length: 14; clone size: few; D gene: -; V gene: TRBV30; CDR3 DNA: TGTGCCTGGAGTGTTGCAGGGTACAATGAAAAACTGTTTTTT; CDR3 protein: CAWSVAGYNEKLFF
J gene: TRBJ2-5; CDR3 length: 15; clone size: -; D gene: TRBD2; V gene: TRBV15; CDR3 DNA: TGTGCCACCAGCAGCACTCTAGCGGGTCAAGAGACCCAGTACTTC; CDR3 protein: CATSSTLAGQETQYF
J gene: TRBJ2-1; CDR3 length: 16; clone size: -; D gene: TRBD2; V gene: TRBV6-1; CDR3 DNA: TGTGCCAGCAGTGAACCGGGACTAGCGAAAAAGAATGAGCAGTTCTTC; CDR3 protein: CASSEPGLAKKNEQFF